This T cell receptor (beta chain) was captured in a study of CD8 T cells in Susac syndrome. Reverse transcription of roughly 0.45 to 1 ug RNA was carried out with random hexamers. An immunoSEQ multiplex PCR generated amplified TCR beta CDR3 products spanning 54 Vbeta and 13 Jbeta. TCRdb re-called the immunoSEQ multiplex PCR reads through MiXCR, storing one row per CDR3 protein. The profile shows over 150,000 distinct CDR3 sequences, roughly 95% of them singletons. Sequencing of TCR beta was performed on blood CD8+ and CD4+ T cells. FACS was used to enrich TEMRA cells, whereas the CD8+ and CD4+ T cells were obtained by negative isolation. The source material was CD4+ T cells from PBMCs. The clonotype originates from a human donor with multiple sclerosis.

CDR3 region: CSVRDRGRETQYF. The DNA of the CDR3 is TGCAGCGTTAGGGACAGGGGGCGGGAGACCCAGTACTTC. The V gene is TRBV29-1, the J gene TRBJ2-5; 12 bases line up with TRBD1. CDR3 length equals 13 residues. The V segment lost 5 bases and the J segment 5 bases; nucleotides outside the gene matches: 3. The germline CDR1 and CDR2 sequences are SQVTM and ANQGSEA.